The entry below gives a single TCR beta chain sequence along with its context. Its target is not known. The germline V gene has CDR1 SGHTA and CDR2 FQGNSA. Trimming cost V 7 bases and J 8 bases; bases outside gene matches: 7. The CDR3 has 14 amino acids. The record originates from a study of cytomegalovirus exposure and HLA in healthy donors. The study's findings and limits: Relative to equally common others, HLA-associated TCR beta chains showed greater clonal expansion in a later analysis.

The PCR had 60 Vbeta and 13 Jbeta primers. Authors' analysis steps: A later analysis counted 65 million to 95 million unique TCR beta chains, some 12 million shared. TCRdb's copy holds only in-frame clones and misses some; the assay was immunoSEQ multiplex PCR. That table is the source of V, J and clone size, and D and trimming were worked out from the DNA. The data show some 150,000 clones, about four fifths seen once. Sequencing input: PBMCs. The receptor was derived from a male donor in good health and CMV-seronegative. This chain uses TRBV7-2 with TRBJ1-6; 8 bases line up with TRBD1. DNA of the CDR3: TGTGCCAGCACCCTACAGGGGGGGGATTCACCCCTCCACTTT. It codes for CASTLQGGDSPLHF.